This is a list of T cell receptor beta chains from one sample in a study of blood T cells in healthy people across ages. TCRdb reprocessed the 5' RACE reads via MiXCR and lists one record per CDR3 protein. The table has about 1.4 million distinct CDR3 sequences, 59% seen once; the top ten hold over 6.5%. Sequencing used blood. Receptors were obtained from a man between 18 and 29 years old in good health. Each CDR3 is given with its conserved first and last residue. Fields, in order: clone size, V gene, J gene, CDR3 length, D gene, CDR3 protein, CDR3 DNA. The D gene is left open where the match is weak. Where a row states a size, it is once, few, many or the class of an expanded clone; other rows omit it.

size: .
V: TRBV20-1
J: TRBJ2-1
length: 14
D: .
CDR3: CSARVGRMGNEQFF
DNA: TGCAGTGCTAGAGTCGGGAGAATGGGCAATGAGCAGTTCTTC

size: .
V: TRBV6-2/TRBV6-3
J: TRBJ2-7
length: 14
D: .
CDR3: CASSGLTGVYEQYF
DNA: TGTGCCAGCAGTGGATTAACGGGAGTATACGAGCAGTACTTC

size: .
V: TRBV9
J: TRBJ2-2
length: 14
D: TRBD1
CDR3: CASRTGSTTGELFF
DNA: TGTGCCAGCAGGACAGGGTCTACCACAGGGGAGCTGTTTTTT

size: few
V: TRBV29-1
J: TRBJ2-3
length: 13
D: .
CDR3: CSGQELNTDTQYF
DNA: TGCAGCGGTCAGGAACTTAACACAGATACGCAGTATTTT

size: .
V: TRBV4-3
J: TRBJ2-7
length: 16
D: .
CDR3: CASSQEERPNTYEQYF
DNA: TGCGCCAGCAGCCAAGAAGAACGTCCCAACACCTACGAGCAGTACTTC

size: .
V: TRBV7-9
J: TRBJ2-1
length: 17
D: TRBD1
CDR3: CASSQRAGQGRYNEQFF
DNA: TGTGCCAGCAGCCAACGAGCGGGACAGGGACGTTACAATGAGCAGTTCTTC

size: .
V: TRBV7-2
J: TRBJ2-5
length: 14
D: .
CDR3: CASSLRLVRETQYF
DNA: TGTGCCAGCAGCTTAAGACTAGTCCGGGAGACCCAGTACTTC

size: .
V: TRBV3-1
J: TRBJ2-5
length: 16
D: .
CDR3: CASSALLGAQQETQYF
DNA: TGTGCCAGCAGCGCTCTACTAGGGGCTCAACAAGAGACCCAGTACTTC

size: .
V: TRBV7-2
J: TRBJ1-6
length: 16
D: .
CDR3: CASSLFGSSYNSPLHF
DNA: TGTGCCAGCAGCTTATTCGGGAGCTCCTATAATTCACCCCTCCACTTT

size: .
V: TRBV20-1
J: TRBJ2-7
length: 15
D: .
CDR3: CSAPLRPRNNYEQYF
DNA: TGCAGTGCCCCGCTCCGACCCCGGAATAACTACGAGCAGTACTTC

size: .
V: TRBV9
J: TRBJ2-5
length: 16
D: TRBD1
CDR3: CASSKPGQGFRETQYF
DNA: TGTGCCAGCAGCAAACCAGGACAGGGGTTCCGGGAGACCCAGTACTTC

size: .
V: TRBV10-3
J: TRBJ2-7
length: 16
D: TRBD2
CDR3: CAISGGAGGSSYEQYF
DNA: TGTGCCATCAGTGGGGGAGCGGGAGGGTCCTCCTACGAGCAGTACTTC

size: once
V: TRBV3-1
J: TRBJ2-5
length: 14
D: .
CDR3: CASSQALGQETQYF
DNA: TGTGCCAGCAGCCAAGCCCTAGGTCAAGAGACCCAGTACTTC

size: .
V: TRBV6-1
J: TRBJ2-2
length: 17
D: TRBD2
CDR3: CASSEVGTSGNTGELFF
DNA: TGTGCCAGCAGTGAAGTCGGCACTAGCGGGAACACCGGGGAGCTGTTTTTT

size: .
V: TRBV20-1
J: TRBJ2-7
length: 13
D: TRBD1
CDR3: CGARDRTGYEQYF
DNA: TGCGGTGCTAGAGATCGGACAGGCTACGAGCAGTACTTC

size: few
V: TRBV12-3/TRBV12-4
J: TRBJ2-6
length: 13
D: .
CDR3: CASRGLGANVLTF
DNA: TGTGCCAGCAGGGGACTTGGGGCCAACGTCCTGACTTTC

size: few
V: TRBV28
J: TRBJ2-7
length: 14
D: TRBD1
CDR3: CASRHGQVAYEQYF
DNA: TGTGCCAGCAGGCACGGACAGGTAGCCTACGAGCAGTACTTT

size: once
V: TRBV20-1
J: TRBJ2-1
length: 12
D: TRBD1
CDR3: CSARGQPREQFF
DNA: TGCAGTGCCCGGGGACAGCCACGTGAGCAGTTCTTC

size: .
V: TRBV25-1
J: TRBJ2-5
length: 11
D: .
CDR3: CASRSFGTQYF
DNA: TGTGCCAGCAGGAGCTTTGGGACCCAGTACTTC

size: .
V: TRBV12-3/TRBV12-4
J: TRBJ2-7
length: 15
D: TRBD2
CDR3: CASSLVGTMDNEQYF
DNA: TGTGCCAGCAGTTTAGTCGGGACTATGGACAATGAGCAGTACTTC

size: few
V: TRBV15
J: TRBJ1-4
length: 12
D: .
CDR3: CATSLRGEKLFF
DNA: TGTGCCACCAGTTTAAGAGGGGAAAAACTGTTTTTT

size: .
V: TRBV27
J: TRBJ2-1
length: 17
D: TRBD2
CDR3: CASSPGTSGGPYNEQFF
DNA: TGTGCCAGCAGTCCCGGGACTAGCGGGGGTCCGTACAATGAGCAGTTCTTC

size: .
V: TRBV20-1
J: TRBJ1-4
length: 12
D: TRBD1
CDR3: CSARTGNEKLFF
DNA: TGCAGTGCCAGGACAGGCAACGAAAAACTGTTTTTT

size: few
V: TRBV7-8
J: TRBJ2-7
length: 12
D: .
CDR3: CASRTLTYEQYF
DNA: TGTGCCAGCAGGACTCTTACCTACGAGCAGTACTTC

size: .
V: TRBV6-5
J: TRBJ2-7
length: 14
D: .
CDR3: CASSPRAPPYEQYF
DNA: TGTGCCAGCAGTCCCCGGGCCCCGCCCTACGAGCAGTACTTC

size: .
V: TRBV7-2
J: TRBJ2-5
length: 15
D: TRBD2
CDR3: CASTQTSGGRETQYF
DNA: TGTGCCAGCACCCAGACTAGCGGGGGTAGGGAGACCCAGTACTTC

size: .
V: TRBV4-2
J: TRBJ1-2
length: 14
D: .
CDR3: CASSHEGQKYGYTF
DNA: TGTGCCAGCAGCCATGAGGGGCAGAAGTATGGCTACACCTTC

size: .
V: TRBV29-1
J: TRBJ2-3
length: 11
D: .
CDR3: CSVGTRDTQYF
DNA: TGCAGCGTAGGAACTAGAGATACGCAGTATTTT

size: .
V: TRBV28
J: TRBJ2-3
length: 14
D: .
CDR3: CASTGAKGTDTQYF
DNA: TGTGCCAGCACCGGGGCAAAGGGCACAGATACGCAGTATTTT

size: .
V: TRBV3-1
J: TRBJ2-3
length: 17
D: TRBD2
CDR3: CASSPRTRWDGTDTQYF
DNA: TGTGCCAGCAGCCCTAGGACTAGATGGGATGGCACAGATACGCAGTATTTT

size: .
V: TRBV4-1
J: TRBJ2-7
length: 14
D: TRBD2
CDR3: CASSHSGSAYEQYF
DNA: TGCGCCAGCAGCCATAGCGGGAGCGCCTACGAGCAGTACTTC

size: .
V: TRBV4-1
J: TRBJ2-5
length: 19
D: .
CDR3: CASSQGPITPSYLGDEQYF
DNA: TGCGCCAGCAGCCAAGGCCCCATAACTCCTTCCTACCTGGGGGATGAGCAGTACTTC

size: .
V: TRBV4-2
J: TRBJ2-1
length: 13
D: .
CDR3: CASSQDQRGGRFF
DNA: TGTGCCAGCAGCCAAGATCAGAGGGGGGGGCGGTTCTTC

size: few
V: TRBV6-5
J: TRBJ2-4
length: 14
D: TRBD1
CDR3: CASSPTGVKNIQYF
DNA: TGTGCCAGCAGTCCGACAGGGGTTAAAAACATTCAGTACTTC

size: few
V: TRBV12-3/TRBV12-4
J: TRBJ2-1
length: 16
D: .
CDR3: CASSFLMTGITNEQFF
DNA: TGTGCCAGCAGTTTCCTTATGACAGGTATTACCAATGAGCAGTTCTTC

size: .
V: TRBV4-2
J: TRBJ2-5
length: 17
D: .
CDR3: CASSLSEGGTLQETQYF
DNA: TGTGCCAGCAGCCTATCTGAGGGGGGGACTTTACAAGAGACCCAGTACTTC

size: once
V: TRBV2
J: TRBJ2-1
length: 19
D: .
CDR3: CASSEGPVLASEFYNEQFF
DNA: TGTGCCAGCAGTGAAGGACCTGTTTTAGCAAGCGAATTCTACAATGAGCAGTTCTTC

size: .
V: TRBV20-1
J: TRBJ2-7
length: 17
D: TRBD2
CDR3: CSAKGPGLAGPAYEQYF
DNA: TGCAGTGCCAAAGGCCCGGGACTAGCGGGACCAGCCTACGAGCAGTACTTC

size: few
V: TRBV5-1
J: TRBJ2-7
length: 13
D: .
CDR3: CASSSRQHDEQYF
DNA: TGCGCCAGCAGCTCCCGACAGCATGACGAGCAGTACTTC

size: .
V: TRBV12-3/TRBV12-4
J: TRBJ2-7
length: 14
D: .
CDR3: CASRYRLSSYEQYF
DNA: TGTGCCAGCAGATACAGGCTGAGCTCCTACGAGCAGTACTTC